These 17 T cell receptor beta chains were all obtained from the same sample, sequenced in a study of shared clonotypes between healthy human individuals. TCRdb's copy holds only in-frame clones and misses some; the assay was immunoSEQ multiplex PCR. The sample has over 2 million clones; around 93% are singletons. Sequencing used naive CD4+ T cells from PBMCs. The subset here: CD45RA+ positively selected. These receptors all stem from a man aged 18 to 35 in good health. Some clones in this sample may be carry-over from other donors' samples.

This rearrangement joins TRBV29-1 to TRBJ2-2; TRBD2 matches 8 bases. Germline V gives CDR1 SQVTM, CDR2 ANQGSEA. Unmatched junction bases numbered 5, after V lost 2 bases and J lost 6 bases. CDR3 length: 14 residues. The CDR3 nucleotides are TGCAGCGTTGAACTAGCGGGTCCCCCCGGGGAGCTGTTTTTT. Translation: CSVELAGPPGELFF.

The V call is TRBV7-9, the J call TRBJ1-1, with D possibly TRBD1 on 5 matching bases. The length of the CDR3 is 17 residues. V was clipped by 4 bases and J by 0 bases, with 18 bases between them. Germline CDR1 reads SEHNR; CDR2 reads FQNEAQ (reference sequence). The CDR3 region has the DNA TGTGCCAGCAGCTGGGGGTGGGATAGTGCGATGAACACTGAAGCTTTCTTT. Translation: CASSWGWDSAMNTEAFF. Drawing the rest from reference TRBV7-9 and TRBJ1-1, the complete variable domain is DTGVSQNPRHKITKRGQNVTFRCDPISEHNRLYWYRQTLGQGPEFLTYFQNEAQLEKSRLLSDRFSAERPKGSFSTLEIQRTEQGDSAMYLCASSWGWDSAMNTEAFFGQGTRLTVV.

This clone was recorded once. The rearrangement joins TRBV7-9 to TRBJ2-1; D gene unclear. The germline V gene encodes CDR1 SEHNR and CDR2 FQNEAQ (reference sequence). This CDR3 contains 14 residues. Trimming pared 5 bases from V and 5 bases from J, leaving 13 bases between. Here the CDR3 reads CASSLDSRHNEQFF. The CDR3 DNA is TGTGCCAGCAGCCTAGACTCTAGGCACAATGAGCAGTTCTTC.

The CDR3 reads CASSLNGLAGFTDTQYF. CDR3 nucleotides: TGTGCCAGCAGTTTAAATGGACTAGCGGGTTTCACAGATACGCAGTATTTT. V usage is TRBV28 and J usage is TRBJ2-3, with 11 bases identical to TRBD2. This CDR3 spans 17 amino acids. J was trimmed by 2 bases and V by 2 bases; bases with no gene match: 6. Germline values: CDR1 MDHEN, CDR2 SYDVKM.

The chain has TRBV6-1 and TRBJ1-5; D is ambiguous. Germline V gene data show CDR1 as MNHNS and CDR2 as SASEGT. The CDR3 loop spans 13 amino acids. The V end was cut by 6 bases, the J end by 4 bases, with 10 bases between. The CDR3 nucleotides read TGTGCCAGCAGAATAAGCCTTAATCAGCCCCAGCATTTT. Residues: CASRISLNQPQHF.

The chain links TRBV4-2 to TRBJ1-2; weak D call: TRBD1 (5 bases). In germline, CDR1 is LGHNA, CDR2 YNFKEQ. The length of the CDR3 is 15 residues. Deletions cut 1 base from V and 11 bases from J, with 20 bases between. CDR3 bases: TGTGCCAGCAGCCAAGCCGACCGGGACCGGTCTACGTACACCTTC. Encoded protein: CASSQADRDRSTYTF.

The chain links TRBV28 to TRBJ1-3, with no clear D. The CDR3 has 18 residues. Trimming left V 2 bases short and J 0 bases short, with 17 bases between. Germline V gene lookup returns CDR1 MDHEN and CDR2 SYDVKM. CDR3 DNA sequence: TGTGCCAGCAGTTTAAATATTTTAGGACTGAACTCTGGAAACACCATATATTTT. Its translation: CASSLNILGLNSGNTIYF.

The chain couples TRBV5-4 to TRBJ2-4, with TRBD1 identical over 7 bases. This CDR3 region has 15 residues. Trimming cost V 2 bases and J 1 base; bases outside gene matches: 3. Germline V CDR1 and CDR2: SGHNT, YYREEE (reference sequence). The DNA of the CDR3 is TGTGCCAGCAGCTTCAAACAGGGGGCCAAAAACATTCAGTACTTC. Its protein is CASSFKQGAKNIQYF.

This rearrangement joins TRBV5-4 to TRBJ2-7, with 7 bases fitting TRBD1. The CDR3 covers 14 residues. The trim removed 3 bases at V and 4 bases at J, leaving 7 bases unmatched. Germline CDR1 is SGHNT and CDR2 is YYREEE (reference sequence). For the CDR3, the DNA is TGTGCCAGCAGCTCACGACAGGGTCCGTACGAGCAGTACTTC. As protein: CASSSRQGPYEQYF.

V is TRBV2 and J is TRBJ2-1; 7 positions match TRBD2. In germline, CDR1 is SNHLY, CDR2 FYNNEI. The CDR3 covers 16 residues. V lost 4 bases, J lost 6 bases, and 12 bases stayed unmatched. Here the CDR3 reads CASSGFMGGPGNEQFF. In DNA, the CDR3 is TGTGCCAGCAGTGGATTTATGGGAGGGCCGGGCAATGAGCAGTTCTTC.

The V gene is TRBV5-1, the J gene TRBJ2-7; D not resolved. Germline V lookup: CDR1 SGHRS, CDR2 YFSETQ. Trimming pared 1 base from V and 2 bases from J, leaving 13 bases between. The CDR3 consists of 15 residues. CDR3 protein: CASSLTLGFTYEQYF. In nucleotides, the CDR3 is TGCGCCAGCAGCTTGACCCTCGGATTCACCTACGAGCAGTACTTC.

The rearrangement joins TRBV5-1 to TRBJ2-1, with TRBD2 matching over 9 bases. Trimming at V came to 2 bases and at J to 2 bases, leaving 5 bases not matched to a gene. Germline lookup yields CDR1 SGHRS and CDR2 YFSETQ. This CDR3 has 16 residues. The CDR3 region is CASSFLGTSTYNEQFF. In DNA, the CDR3 is TGCGCCAGCAGCTTTCTCGGGACTAGCACCTACAATGAGCAGTTCTTC.

The chain couples TRBV4-3 to TRBJ2-7, with D possibly TRBD2 on 5 matching bases. This CDR3 contains 15 residues. Germline loops: CDR1 LGHNA, CDR2 YSLEER. Deletions cut 1 base from V and 2 bases from J, with 12 bases between. CDR3 sequence (DNA): TGCGCCAGCAGCCAAGGGCCAGCGGATACCTACGAGCAGTACTTC. Translation: CASSQGPADTYEQYF.

The rearrangement uses TRBV15 and TRBJ1-2; 8 nucleotides line up with TRBD1. This CDR3 is built from 17 residues. The ends lost 3 bases at V and 7 bases at J; junction bases unmatched: 16. Germline V gene sequence: CDR1 LNHNV, CDR2 YYDKDF (reference sequence). CDR3 region: CATSRRTPGGASVGYTF. CDR3 in DNA: TGTGCCACCAGCAGGAGGACCCCAGGGGGCGCTTCCGTTGGCTACACCTTC.

This chain uses TRBV10-3 with TRBJ2-5; D gene unclear. Trimming stripped 4 bases from V and 5 bases from J, with 5 bases between. The germline CDR1 and CDR2 sequences are ENHRY and SYGVKD. This CDR3 region has 11 residues. Written as DNA, the CDR3 is TGTGCCATCAGTGCAGCGGAGACCCAGTACTTC. This gives the protein CAISAAETQYF.

The chain recombines TRBV28 with TRBJ2-5; 7 bases are shared with TRBD2. With V trimmed by 11 bases and J by 4 bases, 13 bases remained unmatched. The CDR3 totals 14 residues. Per the germline V gene, CDR1 is MDHEN and CDR2 is SYDVKM. The CDR3 loop reads CAHRGVGSLETQYF. CDR3 DNA: TGTGCCCATCGGGGGGTGGGTAGTTTAGAGACCCAGTACTTC.

The chain carries TRBV5-6 and TRBJ2-3, with 9 positions matching TRBD1. Trimming at V came to 0 bases and at J to 4 bases, leaving 6 bases not matched to a gene. This CDR3 contains 16 residues. Germline V gives CDR1 SGHDT, CDR2 YYEEEE. The CDR3 DNA follows: TGTGCCAGCAGCTTGGTCCGGGACAGGGACGCAGATACGCAGTATTTT. It is translated as CASSLVRDRDADTQYF.